The 21 T cell receptor beta chains in this list originate from one sample, sequenced in a study of identical twins. MiXCR, run by TCRdb on the 5' RACE reads, gives a single entry per CDR3 protein. The sample lists about 690,000 distinct CDR3 sequences; around 6.1% were seen once. Sequenced input: naive T cells sorted from blood. The receptor set was obtained from a man younger than 35 in good health.

The table lists this clonotype with a few counts. The CDR3 reads CASSFDGLSSYNEQFF. CDR3 bases: TGTGCCAGCAGCTTCGACGGGCTCAGCTCCTACAATGAGCAGTTCTTC. V and J are TRBV11-2 and TRBJ2-1; D is uncertain. V lost 3 bases, J lost 0 bases, and 12 bases lay in between. Germline V gives CDR1 SGHAT, CDR2 FQNNGV. This CDR3 comprises 16 residues.

This clonotype was detected only a few times. V usage is TRBV6-2 or TRBV6-3 and J usage is TRBJ2-1; 7 nucleotides match TRBD1. CDR1 and CDR2 from the germline V gene are MNHEY and SVGEGT. CDR3 size: 13 residues. Trimming cost V 5 bases and J 4 bases; bases outside gene matches: 2. CDR3 coding DNA: TGTGCCAGCAGTGGACAGGAGTACAATGAGCAGTTCTTC. This sequence encodes CASSGQEYNEQFF.

The sample holds a few counts of this clonotype. The chain joins TRBV7-2 to TRBJ2-1, with TRBD1 matching 7 bases. The CDR3 is 15 residues long. V trimming: 5 bases; J trimming: 3 bases; junction bases outside the gene matches: 7. The V gene's germline CDR1 is SGHTA and CDR2 FQGNSA. The CDR3 loop is CASSRDRVGYNEQFF. For the CDR3, the DNA is TGTGCCAGCAGCCGTGACAGGGTCGGCTACAATGAGCAGTTCTTC.

This clonotype has more than one count but fewer than ten. The chain recombines TRBV5-1 with TRBJ2-7; 10 bases are shared with TRBD1. The CDR3 is 13 residues long. V trimming: 2 bases; J trimming: 5 bases; junction bases outside the gene matches: 1. CDR1 is SGHRS and CDR2 is YFSETQ in the germline V gene. The CDR3 loop reads CASSFDRGHEQYV. The CDR3 DNA follows: TGCGCCAGCAGCTTTGACAGGGGGCACGAGCAGTACGTC.

This clonotype was seen many times. V gene TRBV7-2 combines with J gene TRBJ2-3; D gene unclear. This CDR3 is 13 amino acids long. Trimming removed 3 bases at V and 4 bases at J, with 8 bases between. Germline values: CDR1 SGHTA, CDR2 FQGNSA. CDR3 coding DNA: TGTGCCAGCAGCTTGGACCAGTCAGATACGCAGTATTTT. Translation: CASSLDQSDTQYF.

This clonotype was detected many times. The chain recombines TRBV20-1 with TRBJ2-7, with TRBD1 matching over 9 bases. Germline assignment: CDR1 DFQATT and CDR2 SNEGSKA (reference sequence). With V trimmed by 4 bases and J by 1 base, 14 bases remained unmatched. This CDR3 is 17 amino acids long. The CDR3 region has the DNA TGCAGTGCTAAAAAGATTTCCCGGGACAGGGCTTCCTACGAGCAGTACTTC. Protein: CSAKKISRDRASYEQYF.

This clonotype was recorded a few times. One end of the junction is discordant with germline, which a read error may explain. V is TRBV5-1 and J is TRBJ2-1, with D possibly TRBD2 on 6 matching bases. Germline V gene sequence: CDR1 SGHRS, CDR2 YFSETQ. The CDR3 length is 12 residues. The CDR3: CASSSGTSRSLF. The CDR3 nucleotides read TGCGCCAGCAGCTCTGGGACTTCCCGCAGTCTCTTC.

Ten or more counts support this clonotype. The chain links TRBV6-2 or TRBV6-3 to TRBJ1-1; D is uncertain. There are 15 residues in the CDR3. Trimming removed 0 bases from V and 4 bases from J, with 12 bases in between. Germline V gene sequence: CDR1 MNHEY, CDR2 SVGEGT. The CDR3 sequence: CASSYSSTSSTEAFF. The CDR3 nucleotides are TGTGCCAGCAGTTACTCGTCCACCTCGAGCACTGAAGCTTTCTTT.

This chain joins TRBV7-7 and TRBJ2-5; TRBD1 is a possible D gene (5 bases). The CDR3 has 16 residues. In germline, CDR1 is SSHAT, CDR2 FNYEAQ (reference sequence). V lost 5 bases and J lost 1, with 17 bases in between. The CDR3 region has the DNA TGTGCCAGCAGCCTCGGTTACAGGAAAATCCAAGAGACCCAGTACTTC. It specifies CASSLGYRKIQETQYF. The full variable domain, rest sourced from reference TRBV7-7 and TRBJ2-5, is GAGVSQSPRYKVTKRGQDVTLRCDPISSHATLYWYQQALGQGPEFLTYFNYEAQPDKSGLPSDRFSAERPEGSISTLTIQRTEQRDSAMYRCASSLGYRKIQETQYFGPGTRLLVL.

This clonotype was recorded a few times. The J gene is TRBJ2-1, the V gene TRBV30; D is undetermined. Germline CDR1 is GTSNPN and CDR2 is SVGIG (reference sequence). CDR3 length: 14 residues. Trimming removed 1 base from V and 3 bases from J, with 10 bases in between. CDR3 in amino acids: CAWSGLTVYNEQFF. For the CDR3, the DNA is TGTGCCTGGAGTGGACTCACCGTCTACAATGAGCAGTTCTTC.

This chain links TRBV3-1 with TRBJ2-7, with TRBD1 identical over 9 bases. Germline-derived CDR1 and CDR2 are LGHDT and YNNKEL (reference sequence). V trimming: 6 bases; J trimming: 1 base; junction bases outside the gene matches: 7. The CDR3 is 15 residues long. CDR3 nucleotide sequence: TGTGCCAGCAGGGAGCGGGGACAGGGATCCTACGAGCAGTACGTC. It encodes CASRERGQGSYEQYV.

This clonotype has at least ten counts. The gene calls are TRBV5-1 and TRBJ2-1, with 9 bases aligning to TRBD2. J was trimmed by 9 bases and V by 0 bases; bases with no gene match: 13. This CDR3 comprises 17 residues. Germline values: CDR1 SGHRS, CDR2 YFSETQ. CDR3 region: CASSLANGGRAISEQFF. The CDR3 region has the DNA TGCGCCAGCAGCTTGGCCAACGGCGGGAGGGCCATTTCTGAGCAGTTCTTC.

A few counts support this clonotype. The J gene is TRBJ1-4, the V gene TRBV7-9; 10 positions agree with TRBD1. Looked up from germline, CDR1 is SEHNR and CDR2 is FQNEAQ (reference sequence). Trimming cost V 4 bases and J 6 bases; bases outside gene matches: 5. The CDR3 extends over 15 amino acids. CDR3 nucleotides: TGTGCCAGCAGCTGGGGGGACAGGGGATATGAAAAACTGTTTTTT. Translating it yields CASSWGDRGYEKLFF. The full variable domain, in which reference TRBV7-9 and TRBJ1-4 provide the parts outside the CDR3, is DTGVSQNPRHKITKRGQNVTFRCDPISEHNRLYWYRQTLGQGPEFLTYFQNEAQLEKSRLLSDRFSAERPKGSFSTLEIQRTEQGDSAMYLCASSWGDRGYEKLFFGSGTQLSVL.

This CDR3 reads CASSRLAGVSQEQFF. In nucleotides, the CDR3 is TGTGCCAGCAGCAGACTAGCGGGAGTTTCCCAAGAGCAGTTCTTC. The chain couples TRBV14 to TRBJ2-1; 12 bases map to TRBD2. The CDR3 is 15 amino acids. Germline assignment: CDR1 SGHDN and CDR2 FVKESK. With 5 bases clipped from V and 10 bases from J, the junction kept 9 bases outside the gene matches.

The genes are TRBV20-1 and TRBJ2-3, with 7 positions matching TRBD2. V gave up 6 bases and J gave up 4 bases; unmatched junction bases: 10. The CDR3 spans 14 residues. Per germline, CDR1 DFQATT and CDR2 SNEGSKA (reference sequence). As DNA, the CDR3 is TGCAGTGCAATGACTAGCCTAATCGCAGATACGCAGTATTTT. Protein product: CSAMTSLIADTQYF.

This clonotype was found many times. The chain carries TRBV19 and TRBJ2-1; D may be TRBD2 (6 bases). CDR1 and CDR2 from the germline V gene are LNHDA and SQIVND (reference sequence). This CDR3 contains 12 residues. V lost 9 bases to trimming and J lost 5 bases, with 11 bases between them. CDR3 amino acids: CASSGLNNEQFF. CDR3 in DNA: TGTGCCAGCTCGGGACTCAACAATGAGCAGTTCTTC.

This clonotype was counted ten times or more. The rearrangement joins TRBV6-1 to TRBJ2-3; D is possibly TRBD2 (5 bases). The CDR3 loop spans 15 amino acids. V lost 5 bases to trimming and J lost 1 base, with 13 bases between them. Germline V CDR1 and CDR2: MNHNS, SASEGT. The CDR3 loop reads CASSQDLGGTDTQYF. Here the CDR3 DNA reads TGTGCCAGCAGTCAGGACTTGGGTGGCACAGATACGCAGTATTTT.

This clonotype has at least ten counts. The chain couples TRBV20-1 to TRBJ2-3; 14 bases match TRBD2. In germline, CDR1 is DFQATT, CDR2 SNEGSKA (reference sequence). CDR3 size: 12 residues. The CDR3 DNA follows: TGCAGGACTAGCGGGAGGGTAGATACGCAGTATTTT. Translated, it gives CRTSGRVDTQYF.

This clonotype has a handful of counts. The genes are TRBV29-1 and TRBJ2-7; 9 bases align to TRBD2. V lost 1 base to trimming and J lost 3 bases; unmatched junction nucleotides: 4. CDR3 length: 14 residues. Per germline, CDR1 SQVTM and CDR2 ANQGSEA. CDR3 amino acids: CSVEVPSGNYEQYF. DNA for the CDR3: TGCAGCGTTGAAGTACCTAGCGGGAACTACGAGCAGTACTTC.

This clonotype was counted only a few times. The genes are TRBV20-1 and TRBJ1-5; D remains ambiguous. Germline lookup yields CDR1 DFQATT and CDR2 SNEGSKA (reference sequence). The germline V and J ends were trimmed by 2 bases and 4 bases, with 9 bases remaining between them. This CDR3 has 13 residues. In nucleotides, the CDR3 is TGCAGTGCTAGATTGGACGGGAATCAGCCCCAGCATTTT. This sequence encodes CSARLDGNQPQHF.

This clonotype was picked up a small number of times. The rearrangement joins TRBV15 to TRBJ1-1; D gene uncertain. V lost 0 bases, J lost 1 base, and 9 bases lay in between. Germline V gene data show CDR1 as LNHNV and CDR2 as YYDKDF (reference sequence). This CDR3 is built from 15 residues. The DNA of the CDR3 is TGTGCCACCAGCAGAGATGGCAGACAGAACACTGAAGCTTTCTTT. This gives the protein CATSRDGRQNTEAFF.